Each of the 8 T cell receptor beta chains below was sequenced from the same sample in a study of T cells in Graves' hyperthyroidism and ophthalmopathy. Template material for amplifying TCR beta CDR3 regions consisted of RNA transcripts. The TCR CDR3 first-round RT-PCR relied on the HTBI primer set. From the multiplex PCR reads, TCRdb called clonotypes with MiXCR, one entry per CDR3 protein. Among hundreds of thousands of distinct CDR3 sequences, around 15% were seen once, and the ten largest hold about 3.8%. The material sequenced was blood. The receptors originated from a woman between 25 and 40 years old with Graves' hyperthyroidism.

V and J are TRBV20-1 and TRBJ2-5; TRBD1 agrees at 9 bases. J lost 3 bases, V lost 4 bases, and 9 bases had no gene match. CDR3 length: 15 amino acids. Germline-derived CDR1 and CDR2 are DFQATT and SNEGSKA (reference sequence). DNA for the CDR3: TGCAGTGCTAATCCGATGACAGGGGGGGAAGAGACCCAGTACTTC. Its protein is CSANPMTGGEETQYF.

The chain uses TRBV7-2 and TRBJ2-1; no clear D. The CDR3 is 16 amino acids. The germline V gene encodes CDR1 SGHTA and CDR2 FQGNSA. The germline V and J ends were trimmed by 5 bases and 0 bases, with 14 bases remaining between them. CDR3 sequence: CASSRYSSSSYNEQFF. The CDR3 region has the DNA TGTGCCAGCAGCCGCTATAGCAGTAGCTCCTACAATGAGCAGTTCTTC.

This clonotype showed up many times. CDR3 nucleotide sequence: TGCAGTGCCCCGGACCGTCGGTATGGCTACACCTTC. This translates into CSAPDRRYGYTF. The V gene is TRBV20-1, the J gene TRBJ1-2; no clear D. The CDR3 runs to 12 residues. Germline loops: CDR1 DFQATT, CDR2 SNEGSKA (reference sequence). V lost 6 bases to trimming and J lost 5 bases, with 13 bases between them.

The chain carries TRBV7-8 and TRBJ1-1; possibly TRBD1 for D (5 bases). Germline lookup yields CDR1 SGHVS and CDR2 FQNEAQ. The CDR3 loop spans 14 amino acids. The V gene lost 5 bases and the J gene lost 1 base, with 11 bases spanning the gap. In DNA, the CDR3 is TGTGCCAGCAGCCCTCGGGACCAGAACACTGAAGCTTTCTTT. Translation: CASSPRDQNTEAFF.

This clonotype was detected many times. The chain combines TRBV6-1 with TRBJ2-1; 10 nucleotides align to TRBD2. CDR1 MNHNS and CDR2 SASEGT come from the germline V gene. The J segment lost 4 bases and the V segment lost 7 bases, leaving 4 bases of the junction unmatched. This CDR3 comprises 14 residues. CDR3 residues: CASITSGIYNEQFF. CDR3 nucleotide sequence: TGTGCCAGCATTACTAGCGGGATTTACAATGAGCAGTTCTTC.

This clonotype was counted at least ten times. The V and J genes are TRBV13 and TRBJ2-7; D is unclear. Trimming pared 8 bases from V and 0 bases from J, leaving 11 bases between. Germline V gene data show CDR1 as PRHDT and CDR2 as FYEKMQ (reference sequence). The CDR3 has 13 residues. In DNA form, the CDR3 reads TGTGCCAGCCGAAGCATAGGCTCCTACGAGCAGTACTTC. Translation gives CASRSIGSYEQYF. Full variable domain (missing parts from reference TRBV13 and TRBJ2-7): AAGVIQSPRHLIKEKRETATLKCYPIPRHDTVYWYQQGPGQDPQFLISFYEKMQSDKGSIPDRFSAQQFSDYHSELNMSSLELGDSALYFCASRSIGSYEQYFGPGTRLTVT.

The rearrangement joins TRBV7-3 to TRBJ2-2; tentatively, D is TRBD2 (6 bases). The germline gives CDR1 SGHTA, CDR2 FQGTGA. V was clipped by 4 bases and J by 4 bases, with 10 bases between them. CDR3 length equals 14 residues. The CDR3 nucleotides are TGTGCCAGCAGCTCCGGGACTGTCACCGGGGAGCTGTTTTTT. This translates into CASSSGTVTGELFF.

J is TRBJ2-1 and V is TRBV5-6; D gene uncertain. CDR3 length equals 11 residues. V dropped 1 base and J dropped 12 bases, with 8 bases sitting between them. Germline V CDR1 and CDR2: SGHDT, YYEEEE. CDR3 loop: CASSLIDAQFF. For the CDR3, the DNA is TGTGCCAGCAGCTTGATAGACGCGCAGTTCTTC.